This T cell receptor (beta chain) came from a study of shared clonotypes between healthy human individuals. Notes on the study in general: Across a handful of donors, naive CD4 shared around 5.3%, naive CD8 3.5% to 4%, memory CD4 2% to 2.5%, memory CD8 over 0.3%. Donor scarcity curtailed the genetic and exposure-history diversity represented herein.

The V gene's germline CDR1 is SGHTA and CDR2 FQGTGA. V gave up 2 bases and J gave up 2 bases; unmatched junction bases: 1. This CDR3 has 14 amino acids. Running of the assay took place at deep level. The assay was immunoSEQ multiplex PCR, and TCRdb's table has in-frame clones only and misses some. Of 2 million to 2.5 million clones in the sample, around 95% are singletons; the top ten hold 0.1% to 0.15%. As for this clone: What it recognizes is unknown.

The specimen sequenced was naive CD4+ T cells sorted from blood. Specified subset: CD45RA+ positively selected. This receptor was identified in a man in his late teens or twenties in good health. J is TRBJ1-2 and V is TRBV7-3; TRBD1 matches 8 bases. This chain's CDR3 is CASSLQGANYGYTF. CDR3 bases: TGTGCCAGCAGCTTACAGGGGGCGAACTATGGCTACACCTTC.